Below are 29 T cell receptor beta chains sequenced from a single sample in a study of T cells in Graves' hyperthyroidism and ophthalmopathy. Authors of the study amplified TCR beta CDR3 regions from RNA transcripts. The TCR CDR3 first-round RT-PCR relied on the HTBI primer set. TCRdb called the multiplex PCR reads again in MiXCR, with one record for every CDR3 protein. In the table there are more than 500,000 distinct CDR3 sequences, roughly 15% of which are singletons. The sequenced material came from blood. The source of these receptors is a woman aged 30 to 39 with Graves' hyperthyroidism.

J is TRBJ2-3 and V is TRBV6-1; the D call may be TRBD1 or TRBD2 (5 bases each). The CDR3 loop spans 14 amino acids. Germline V gene data show CDR1 as MNHNS and CDR2 as SASEGT. Trimming took 6 bases from V and 5 from J, leaving 15 bases between them. This CDR3 reads CASSRDGVGDTQYF. In DNA form, the CDR3 reads TGTGCCAGCAGCCGGGACGGGGTGGGAGATACGCAGTATTTT.

This clonotype was picked up many times. This chain links TRBV28 with TRBJ2-7, with 9 nucleotides matching TRBD1. Unmatched junction bases numbered 10, after V lost 7 bases and J lost 6 bases. In germline, CDR1 is MDHEN, CDR2 SYDVKM. The CDR3 consists of 14 residues. CDR3 amino acids: CASISGTGNPEQYF. In DNA form, the CDR3 reads TGTGCCAGCATATCCGGGACAGGGAATCCCGAGCAGTACTTC. Full variable domain (outside the CDR3, taken from reference TRBV28 and TRBJ2-7): DVKVTQSSRYLVKRTGEKVFLECVQDMDHENMFWYRQDPGLGLRLIYFSYDVKMKEKGDIPEGYSVSREKKERFSLILESASTNQTSMYLCASISGTGNPEQYFGPGTRLTVT.

This clonotype was detected a few times. The chain employs TRBV2 and TRBJ2-2; D not certain. The V and J ends lost 7 bases and 5 bases respectively, with 14 bases between them. Germline values: CDR1 SNHLY, CDR2 FYNNEI. This CDR3 comprises 14 residues. For the CDR3, the DNA is TGTGCCAGCAAGGGCAGCCAAAGGACCGGGGAGCTGTTTTTT. Amino acids: CASKGSQRTGELFF.

This clonotype was detected ten times or more. The gene calls are TRBV11-2 and TRBJ2-5; maybe TRBD1 (5 bases). V dropped 2 bases and J dropped 1 base, with 14 bases sitting between them. The germline V gene has CDR1 SGHAT and CDR2 FQNNGV. The CDR3 runs 16 residues. This CDR3 is CASSLFKGATQETQYF. Written as DNA, the CDR3 is TGTGCCAGCAGCTTATTTAAAGGGGCAACCCAAGAGACCCAGTACTTC.

The V gene is TRBV12-3 or TRBV12-4, the J gene TRBJ2-2, with D possibly matching TRBD2 (5 bases). The CDR3 contains 15 residues. V gave up 2 bases and J gave up 3 bases, with 10 bases separating them. In DNA form, the CDR3 reads TGTGCCAGCAGTTTATCGTCTAGCCACACCGGGGAGCTGTTTTTT. Amino acids: CASSLSSSHTGELFF.

The table lists this clonotype with many counts. The chain employs TRBV28 and TRBJ2-1; a possible D gene is TRBD2 (6 bases). The CDR3 spans 13 residues. Germline-derived CDR1 and CDR2 are MDHEN and SYDVKM. V lost 8 bases and J lost 9, with 17 bases in between. The CDR3 DNA reads TGTGCCAGCTCGTCGCGGGGTGTGGGTGAGCAGTTCTTC. Amino acid sequence: CASSSRGVGEQFF.

The chain links TRBV6-5 to TRBJ2-1; D not resolved. This CDR3 comprises 13 residues. Trimming cost V 0 bases and J 8 bases, with 8 bases left between them. Germline CDR1 and CDR2: MNHEY and SVGAGI. This CDR3 reads CASSYSLFYEQFF. Here the CDR3 DNA reads TGTGCCAGCAGTTACTCACTTTTCTATGAGCAGTTCTTC.

This clonotype has ten or more counts. The genes are TRBV18 and TRBJ2-7; D call uncertain. Germline CDR1 and CDR2: KGHSH and LQKENI. The CDR3 is made up of 13 amino acids. The ends were cut back, 1 base at V and 3 bases at J, with 7 bases in the middle. The CDR3 nucleotides read TGTGCCAGCTCACCACGACGGTTCTACGAGCAGTACTTC. Its protein product is CASSPRRFYEQYF.

The count of this clonotype is one. The J gene is TRBJ2-7, the V gene TRBV28; 10 bases are shared with TRBD2. The CDR3 spans 14 residues. The ends lost 6 bases at V and 5 bases at J; junction bases unmatched: 7. Looked up from germline, CDR1 is MDHEN and CDR2 is SYDVKM. The CDR3 DNA follows: TGTGCCAGCAGCACTAGCGGGAACTTGAACGAGCAGTACTTC. It encodes CASSTSGNLNEQYF.

This clonotype was observed at least ten times. The rearrangement links TRBV20-1 to TRBJ1-1; D unclear. CDR3 length: 12 residues. Trimming cost V 1 base and J 6 bases, with 9 bases left between them. The germline V gene encodes CDR1 DFQATT and CDR2 SNEGSKA (reference sequence). In DNA form, the CDR3 reads TGCAGTGCTAGAGGGTATAGGGCTGAAGCTTTCTTT. It yields the protein CSARGYRAEAFF.

In the case of this clonotype: The junction and the germline gene differ at one end; a read error may be behind it. The chain combines TRBV29-1 with TRBJ2-1; D ambiguous. The V gene's germline CDR1 is SQVTM and CDR2 ANQGSEA. The length of the CDR3 is 12 residues. The CDR3 sequence: CSVKDNANEQFF. CDR3 DNA: TGCAGCGTTAAAGACAACGCCAATGAGCAGTTCTTC.

Only a few counts were recorded for this clonotype. The chain has TRBV5-5 and TRBJ1-5; weak D call: TRBD1 (5 bases). CDR3 length equals 15 residues. Per the germline V gene, CDR1 is SGHKS and CDR2 is YYEKEE (reference sequence). The V and J ends lost 3 bases and 5 bases respectively, with 15 bases between them. The CDR3 sequence: CASSSGVTRHQPQHF. The CDR3 nucleotides are TGTGCCAGCAGCTCGGGGGTTACTCGACATCAGCCCCAGCATTTT. Combining the CDR3 with reference TRBV5-5 and TRBJ1-5 gives the whole variable domain DAGVTQSPTHLIKTRGQQVTLRCSPISGHKSVSWYQQVLGQGPQFIFQYYEKEERGRGNFPDRFSARQFPNYSSELNVNALLLGDSALYLCASSSGVTRHQPQHFGDGTRLSIL.

This clonotype was counted many times. V gene TRBV6-2 or TRBV6-3 combines with J gene TRBJ2-3; tentatively, D is TRBD1 or TRBD2 (6 bases each). Germline CDR1 MNHEY, CDR2 SVGEGT. The CDR3 spans 18 residues. Trimming pared 5 bases from V and 1 base from J, leaving 22 bases between. The CDR3 here is CASSLLGASGPRTDTQYF. The CDR3 nucleotides are TGTGCCAGCAGTCTCCTGGGGGCGAGCGGGCCCCGCACAGATACGCAGTATTTT.

Of note for this clonotype: A clone one base away is much larger, so this may be a read error. The chain uses TRBV5-1 and TRBJ1-1, with D uncertain. Germline V gene sequence: CDR1 SGHRS, CDR2 YFSETQ. Trimming took 10 bases from V and 1 from J, leaving 17 bases between them. CDR3 length equals 14 residues. CDR3 in amino acids: CAGKEGSRNTEAFF. The CDR3 region has the DNA TGCGCCGGCAAGGAAGGGTCGAGGAACACTGAAGCTTTCTTT.

This clonotype was counted at least ten times. This chain's CDR3 is CASRRQGDYGYTF. For the CDR3, the DNA is TGTGCCAGCAGAAGACAGGGGGACTATGGCTACACCTTC. The rearrangement uses TRBV27 and TRBJ1-2; 9 nucleotides line up with TRBD1. J was trimmed by 3 bases and V by 6 bases; bases with no gene match: 2. Germline loops: CDR1 MNHEY, CDR2 SMNVEV (reference sequence). This CDR3 spans 13 amino acids.

This clonotype was seen only a few times. The DNA for the CDR3 is TGCAGTGCCCCGGACTTACCCGGGGAGACCCAGTACTTC. This encodes CSAPDLPGETQYF. This chain connects TRBV20-1 to TRBJ2-5, with D possibly being TRBD2 (5 bases). V gave up 6 bases and J gave up 5 bases, with 16 bases separating them. The CDR3 is 13 amino acids. Per the germline V gene, CDR1 is DFQATT and CDR2 is SNEGSKA (reference sequence).

This clonotype has a count of ten or more. In nucleotides, the CDR3 is TGTGCCAGCAGTGTGGAGGCCTCTGGGGCCAACGTCCTGACTTTC. This gives the protein CASSVEASGANVLTF. The chain has TRBV2 and TRBJ2-6; D possibly corresponds to TRBD2 (5 bases). Between the trimmed V and J ends, which lost 4 bases and 0 bases, there was a span of 7 bases. Germline V gives CDR1 SNHLY, CDR2 FYNNEI. The CDR3 is 15 residues long.

The table lists this clonotype with a count of one. The rearrangement joins TRBV4-1 to TRBJ2-3; D gene unclear. The CDR3 is made up of 16 amino acids. V was clipped by 0 bases and J by 6 bases, with 16 bases between them. The germline V gene has CDR1 MGHRA and CDR2 YSYEKL. The CDR3 sequence is CASSQESILPGDTQYF. In DNA form, the CDR3 reads TGCGCCAGCAGCCAAGAATCGATACTCCCCGGGGATACGCAGTATTTT.

This clonotype was seen more than once but under ten times. The chain recombines TRBV20-1 with TRBJ2-7; 9 nucleotides agree with TRBD1. V shed 1 base and J 1 base; nucleotides not matched to a gene: 2. In germline, CDR1 is DFQATT, CDR2 SNEGSKA (reference sequence). This CDR3 has 14 amino acids. The CDR3 nucleotides are TGCAGTGCTAGAGTGGACAGGGGTTCCTACGAGCAGTACTTC. Protein sequence: CSARVDRGSYEQYF.

This sequence joins TRBV30 and TRBJ2-4; 7 bases align to TRBD1. The germline gives CDR1 GTSNPN, CDR2 SVGIG (reference sequence). The V segment lost 7 bases and the J segment 2 bases; nucleotides outside the gene matches: 5. The CDR3 totals 13 residues. The CDR3 coding sequence is TGTGCCTACTCGGACAGGACCAAAAACATTCAGTACTTC. Encoded protein: CAYSDRTKNIQYF.

This clonotype was seen repeatedly, ten times or more. The chain couples TRBV29-1 to TRBJ2-7; 7 bases agree with TRBD1. The CDR3 has 13 residues. Trimming removed 4 bases from V and 3 bases from J; junction bases left unmatched: 6. Germline CDR1 reads SQVTM; CDR2 reads ANQGSEA. CDR3 sequence reads: CSVGPGQNYEQYF. CDR3 nucleotides: TGCAGCGTTGGACCGGGACAGAACTACGAGCAGTACTTC.

This clonotype came up many times. The gene calls are TRBV11-2 and TRBJ2-1, with 14 bases matching TRBD2. The V segment lost 3 bases and the J segment 8 bases; nucleotides outside the gene matches: 6. CDR3 length: 16 amino acids. Germline V gene data show CDR1 as SGHAT and CDR2 as FQNNGV. The CDR3 sequence is CASSLGLAGAMDEQFF. CDR3 DNA sequence: TGTGCCAGCAGCTTGGGACTAGCGGGGGCAATGGATGAGCAGTTCTTC. Full variable domain (outside the CDR3, taken from reference TRBV11-2 and TRBJ2-1): EAGVAQSPRYKIIEKRQSVAFWCNPISGHATLYWYQQILGQGPKLLIQFQNNGVVDDSQLPKDRFSAERLKGVDSTLKIQPAKLEDSAVYLCASSLGLAGAMDEQFFGPGTRLTVL.

This clonotype was recorded once. The genes are TRBV18 and TRBJ1-2; 7 bases match TRBD1. J gave up 4 bases and V 3 bases, and 8 bases lay outside the gene matches. Germline V gene data show CDR1 as KGHSH and CDR2 as LQKENI. The CDR3 has 15 amino acids. The CDR3 reads CASSPRDSYSYGYTF. DNA of the CDR3: TGTGCCAGCTCACCCCGGGACAGTTACAGCTATGGCTACACCTTC.

The chain uses TRBV3-1 and TRBJ2-1; the match to TRBD2 covers 14 bases. After removal of 4 bases from V and 5 bases from J, the junction contained 13 bases not matched to a gene. Per germline, CDR1 LGHDT and CDR2 YNNKEL (reference sequence). The CDR3 spans 19 residues. In DNA, the CDR3 is TGTGCCAGCAGCCTCCTAGTTGGACTAGCGGGAGGCCCCAACAATGAGCAGTTCTTC. This translates into CASSLLVGLAGGPNNEQFF.

This clonotype was counted ten times or more. The V call is TRBV28, the J call TRBJ2-3; a weak D match, TRBD1 (5 bases). V was pared by 3 bases and J by 2 bases, with 9 bases between. The CDR3 loop spans 14 amino acids. Germline V gene data show CDR1 as MDHEN and CDR2 as SYDVKM. As DNA, the CDR3 is TGTGCCAGCAGTTTGGCAGGGTACACAGATACGCAGTATTTT. Its translation: CASSLAGYTDTQYF.

The table lists this clonotype with a few counts. The V gene is TRBV6-1, the J gene TRBJ1-4; D not resolved. Germline V gene data show CDR1 as MNHNS and CDR2 as SASEGT. The V gene lost 6 bases and the J gene lost 0 bases, with 8 bases spanning the gap. CDR3 length equals 14 residues. The CDR3 is CASRAGPTNEKLFF. CDR3 nucleotides: TGTGCCAGCAGGGCAGGACCAACTAATGAAAAACTGTTTTTT.

This clonotype showed up many times. This sequence joins TRBV5-1 and TRBJ2-3; D perhaps matches TRBD2 (6 bases). Trimming took 1 base from V and 1 from J, leaving 13 bases between them. The CDR3 is 16 amino acids. Per the germline V gene, CDR1 is SGHRS and CDR2 is YFSETQ. CDR3 DNA sequence: TGCGCCAGCAGCTTGCTTCAACTAGCAGGCACAGATACGCAGTATTTT. It translates to CASSLLQLAGTDTQYF.

The chain joins TRBV5-6 to TRBJ1-4; D uncertain. V lost 0 bases and J 0 bases, leaving 3 bases between the germline ends. Germline loops: CDR1 SGHDT, CDR2 YYEEEE. CDR3 length: 14 amino acids. The CDR3 coding sequence is TGTGCCAGCAGCTTGGTTGCAACTAATGAAAAACTGTTTTTT. Translating it yields CASSLVATNEKLFF.

This clonotype was counted a few times. The V and J genes are TRBV28 and TRBJ1-5, with D unclear. Trimming cost V 6 bases and J 4 bases, with 19 bases left between them. This CDR3 region has 16 residues. The germline V gene has CDR1 MDHEN and CDR2 SYDVKM. CDR3 residues: CASSLRRLAGNQPQHF. CDR3 nucleotide sequence: TGTGCCAGCAGCCTAAGGCGACTTGCTGGGAATCAGCCCCAGCATTTT.